Below are 8 T cell receptor beta chains sequenced from a single sample in a study of Ad26.COV2.S vaccination and SARS-CoV-2 variants. Stated treatment: around 19 received Ad26.COV2.S at low or high dose, single or two shots; 5 received placebo; per-sample allocation not given. Sampling occurred on day 63 after the first vaccine or placebo injection. Repertoires were generated with immunoSEQ multiplex PCR, while TCRdb's copy carries only in-frame clones and drops some. The repertoire holds a few hundred thousand clones, with about nine tenths as singletons. Sequences were derived from peripheral blood, sampled in a trial of Ad26.COV2.S vaccine versus placebo. Receptor source: a person aged 18 to 59 who received the Ad26.COV2.S COVID-19 vaccine or a placebo.

The chain combines TRBV5-1 with TRBJ1-5; TRBD1 is a possible D gene (5 bases). The CDR3 has 16 residues. The V gene lost 1 base and the J gene lost 1 base, with 12 bases spanning the gap. Germline CDR1 and CDR2: SGHRS and YFSETQ. The CDR3 coding sequence is TGCGCCAGCAGCTTGATGCCTCAGGGAAGCAATCAGCCCCAGCATTTT. Amino acid sequence: CASSLMPQGSNQPQHF.

This chain connects TRBV3-1 (or the pseudogene TRBV3-2) to TRBJ1-1; 9 nucleotides agree with TRBD1. V gave up 9 bases and J gave up 7 bases; unmatched junction bases: 15. This CDR3 region has 15 residues. CDR1 is LGHDT and CDR2 is YNNKEL in the germline V gene (reference sequence). The CDR3 loop reads CASTTGTGISGEAFF. The CDR3, as DNA: TGTGCCAGTACGACAGGGACAGGGATTTCTGGTGAAGCTTTCTTT.

J is TRBJ1-1 and V is TRBV7-8; D is ambiguous. Germline V CDR1 and CDR2: SGHVS, FQNEAQ. V shed 1 base and J shed 1 base, with 7 bases lying between them. The CDR3 has 14 amino acids. This CDR3 reads CASSLETQNTEAFF. The CDR3 DNA is TGTGCCAGCAGCTTAGAGACTCAGAACACTGAAGCTTTCTTT. The variable domain in full, completed from reference TRBV7-8 and TRBJ1-1, reads GAGVSQSPRYKVAKRGQDVALRCDPISGHVSLFWYQQALGQGPEFLTYFQNEAQLDKSGLPSDRFFAERPEGSVSTLKIQRTQQEDSAVYLCASSLETQNTEAFFGQGTRLTVV.

The J gene is TRBJ1-5, the V gene TRBV7-2; D ambiguous. Trimming pared 3 bases from V and 0 bases from J, leaving 9 bases between. This CDR3 is 15 amino acids long. Germline CDR1 reads SGHTA; CDR2 reads FQGNSA. The CDR3 loop reads CASSLGRNSNQPQHF. The CDR3 DNA sequence: TGTGCCAGCAGCTTGGGCAGAAATAGCAATCAGCCCCAGCATTTT.

The chain links TRBV2 to TRBJ1-1; D remains ambiguous. Trimming pared 2 bases from V and 4 bases from J, leaving 14 bases between. The CDR3 totals 15 residues. CDR1 is SNHLY, CDR2 FYNNEI, per germline. The CDR3 loop reads CASSEKFLVATEAFF. CDR3 in DNA: TGTGCCAGCAGTGAAAAGTTTCTGGTTGCCACTGAAGCTTTCTTT. Based on the CDR3 plus reference TRBV2 and TRBJ1-1, the full variable domain is EPEVTQTPSHQVTQMGQEVILRCVPISNHLYFYWYRQILGQKVEFLVSFYNNEISEKSEIFDDQFSVERPDGSNFTLKIRSTKLEDSAMYFCASSEKFLVATEAFFGQGTRLTVV.

The rearrangement joins TRBV18 to TRBJ1-6; TRBD1 matches at 10 bases. J lost 10 bases, V lost 5 bases, and 2 bases had no gene match. This CDR3 has 13 amino acids. Germline-derived CDR1 and CDR2 are KGHSH and LQKENI. CDR3 protein: CASSDRGRSPLHF. CDR3 DNA: TGTGCCAGCTCAGACAGGGGGCGCTCACCCCTCCACTTT. Full variable domain (missing parts from reference TRBV18 and TRBJ1-6): NAGVMQNPRHLVRRRGQEARLRCSPMKGHSHVYWYRQLPEEGLKFMVYLQKENIIDESGMPKERFSAEFPKEGPSILRIQQVVRGDSAAYFCASSDRGRSPLHFGNGTRLTVT.

The J gene is TRBJ2-7, the V gene TRBV5-4; 9 nucleotides agree with TRBD1. This CDR3 region has 15 residues. V was pared by 3 bases and J by 6 bases, with 10 bases of the junction left unmatched. The V gene's germline CDR1 is SGHNT and CDR2 YYREEE (reference sequence). CDR3 bases: TGTGCCAGCAGCTCACCCGGGACAGGGCTTGGCGAGCAGTACTTC. As protein: CASSSPGTGLGEQYF. Filled out from reference TRBV5-4 and TRBJ2-7, the complete variable domain reads ETGVTQSPTHLIKTRGQQVTLRCSSQSGHNTVSWYQQALGQGPQFIFQYYREEENGRGNFPPRFSGLQFPNYSSELNVNALELDDSALYLCASSSPGTGLGEQYFGPGTRLTVT.

This chain connects TRBV30 to TRBJ1-2; no reliable D call. Trimming took 4 bases from V and 0 from J, leaving 18 bases between them. Germline CDR1 and CDR2: GTSNPN and SVGIG (reference sequence). This CDR3 has 16 residues. As DNA, the CDR3 is TGTGCCTGGATGGGGAGGGAAGGGAAAGCTAACTATGGCTACACCTTC. It codes for CAWMGREGKANYGYTF.